This is a list of T cell receptor beta chains from one sample in a study of T cell responses to AZD1222 COVID-19 vaccine. Profiled with immunoSEQ multiplex PCR; TCRdb holds only in-frame clones, not every one. The sample gives some 150,000 clones, 65% to 90% of which show up once; around 8.3% is in the top ten. Source: peripheral blood, taken 28 days after the second dose of the MenACWY control vaccine. All receptors derive from an adult who received the MenACWY meningococcal vaccine as a control. Each CDR3 is given with its conserved first and last residue. Not every row has a clone size; where given, it reads once, few, many or a size class.

v_call,cdr3_length,clone_size,cdr3_aa
TRBV5-1,14,-,CASSLVPLTWPQHF
TRBV11-1,16,-,CASSLGGASGFYEQYF
TRBV19,16,few,CASTTNPSGGGNEQFF
TRBV30,16,-,CAWTDRGRWGNQPQHF
TRBV18,14,-,CASSEGRINQPQHF
TRBV9,13,-,CASSVASTDTQYF
TRBV6-5,14,-,CASKGGATQHGYTF
TRBV5-1,16,-,CASSRGAGGWTDTQYF
TRBV5-4,14,-,CASSLVLGGYGYTF
TRBV7-2,15,-,CASSLRNQRGEKLFF
TRBV28,16,-,CASSVARGGSNQPQHF
TRBV4-1,15,few,CASSQGGTLVTEAFF
TRBV29-1,10,-,CSGIGTEAFF
TRBV4-2,14,-,CASRGLAGYNEQFF
TRBV19,15,-,CASSITGQYNSPLHF
TRBV5-4,14,-,CASSPWTGQETQYF
TRBV5-4,15,-,CASSQGLAGGETQYF
TRBV18,15,-,CASSLLDRDDSPLHF
TRBV7-2,15,few,CASSSPPTLTYEQYF
TRBV2,15,few,CASRGLAGEGATQYF
TRBV12-3/TRBV12-4,13,few,CASQLTSGNTIYF
TRBV6-5,14,-,CASKLTSGYHEQYF
TRBV13,15,-,CASSALRSFYNEQFF
TRBV24-1,18,few,CATSDLGSSGSPGNEQFF
TRBV10-3,16,once,CAISSSSRSLGTEQYF
TRBV5-4,16,once,CASSPNGGRAYNEQFF
TRBV5-4,16,-,CASSLAGTGLVYGYTF
TRBV4-1,12,-,CASRYTPLDARF
TRBV6-4,16,-,CASSEPGELSSEKLFF
TRBV5-4,15,few,CASSLAAVNTAGYTF
TRBV3-1/TRBV3-2,13,-,CASSQPPTDTQYF
TRBV30,13,-,CAWKRLRTDTQYF
TRBV19,17,-,CASSMRAGTEFNQPQHF
TRBV9,14,-,CASSVIGGYNEQFF
TRBV28,17,-,CASSLWRGQEPYNEQFF
TRBV5-4,15,-,CASSPGLAGGNEQFF
TRBV5-1,15,-,CASSLDIQHNSPLHF